The clone carrying this TCR beta chain was seen just once. No antigen is known for it. Here immunoSEQ multiplex PCR was the method, and the copy in TCRdb shows in-frame clones only, minus some. The sample has about 140,000 clones, more than 85% seen once. This sample was taken from a study of T cell responses to AZD1222 COVID-19 vaccine. Study-level results: Increases in Spike-specific TCR breadth and depth were seen after two AZD1222 doses. Donors were largely white British and mainly female; clonal diversity was possibly underestimated.

Second-dose schedules of about 4 or about 12 weeks were combined. From germline, CDR1 is LGHDT and CDR2 YNNKEL (reference sequence). V dropped 2 bases and J dropped 6; count of bases not matched to a gene: 12. CDR3 length: 16 amino acids. The clonotype was recovered from an adult who received the AZD1222 COVID-19 vaccine. Sequenced material: peripheral blood, taken 28 days after the second AZD1222 dose. The chain links TRBV3-1 (or the pseudogene TRBV3-2) to TRBJ2-7; 8 bases match TRBD2. The CDR3 coding sequence is TGTGCCAGCAGCCAACGGGGCGGGAGCGGGAGTAGCGAGCAGTACTTC. Its translation: CASSQRGGSGSSEQYF.